The 2 T cell receptor beta chains reported below all come from one sample, sequenced in a study of radiotherapy plus CTLA-4 blockade in lung cancer. Sequenced by immunoSEQ multiplex PCR; TCRdb stores in-frame clones only, minus some. The data contain about 49,000 clones, about 88% of them singletons. The sample here was peripheral blood, taken from a patient treated with radiotherapy plus ipilimumab. These TCRs come from a human donor with non-small cell lung cancer whose response to radiotherapy plus ipilimumab could not be evaluated.

V and J are TRBV5-1 and TRBJ2-3, with 7 bases fitting TRBD1. The CDR3 has 18 amino acids. With 4 bases clipped from V and 2 bases from J, the junction kept 16 bases outside the gene matches. The germline V gene encodes CDR1 SGHRS and CDR2 YFSETQ. CDR3 nucleotides: TGCGCCAGCAGCGCCTCCTGGTTAGGGACAGTCTACACAGATACGCAGTATTTT. Residues: CASSASWLGTVYTDTQYF.

The gene calls are TRBV19 and TRBJ1-2, with a tentative D call TRBD1 (6 bases). This CDR3 comprises 13 residues. Germline assignment: CDR1 LNHDA and CDR2 SQIVND (reference sequence). The germline V and J ends were trimmed by 7 bases and 0 bases, with 9 bases remaining between them. As DNA, the CDR3 is TGTGCCAGTAAGCAGGGGACTAACTATGGCTACACCTTC. It translates to CASKQGTNYGYTF.